The 3 T cell receptor beta chains below were found in one sample sequenced in a study of CD8 T cells in ankylosing spondylitis. Their cognate antigens are unknown. The study's findings and limits: Eight or nine highly homologous variants formed a TCR beta motif that appeared characteristic of ankylosing spondylitis blood.

Each CDR3 protein is one row after TCRdb ran MiXCR on the 5' RACE reads. The sample lists some 450,000 distinct CDR3 sequences, 15% to 20% occurring once. Source material: blood, either unsorted or a sorted T cell fraction (not recorded which). The receptors derive from a male donor with ankylosing spondylitis.

The gene calls are TRBV20-1 and TRBJ2-5, with a weak D call TRBD2 (7 bases). Germline V gene data show CDR1 as DFQATT and CDR2 as SNEGSKA (reference sequence). The CDR3 is made up of 12 amino acids. V lost 6 bases and J lost 1, with 9 bases in between. For the CDR3, the DNA is TGCAGTGCCGGGGGGCTCCAAGAGACCCAGTACTTC. Amino acid sequence: CSAGGLQETQYF.

This clonotype was detected a few times. This chain connects TRBV18 to TRBJ1-2; D is unclear. Germline CDR1 KGHSH, CDR2 LQKENI. The V end lost 6 bases, the J end lost 0 bases, and 20 bases lay between the germline ends. The length of the CDR3 is 17 residues. The CDR3 spells CASSDGPARRTNYGYTF. CDR3 DNA sequence: TGTGCCAGCTCGGATGGGCCAGCAAGACGAACTAACTATGGCTACACCTTC.

CDR3 nucleotide sequence: TGTGCCAGTAGTTGGCAGGGTGGGACTGAAGCTTTCTTT. This sequence encodes CASSWQGGTEAFF. The chain carries TRBV19 and TRBJ1-1, with TRBD1 as a possible D gene (5 bases). The V and J ends lost 5 bases and 5 bases respectively, with 12 bases between them. This CDR3 has 13 residues. Germline-derived CDR1 and CDR2 are LNHDA and SQIVND (reference sequence).